This T cell receptor beta chain comes out of a study of cytotoxic CD8 clonotypes in ibrutinib-treated CLL (dated by TCRdb to the early 2020s). For the wider study: In this cohort, around 15 patients were treatment-naive and about ten were relapsed/refractory, while about 18 had unmutated IGHV. Cryopreserved peripheral blood mononuclear cells were collected before treatment, at response, and at either disease progression or sustained remission. Response samples were obtained after a median of roughly eleven months of treatment, with a range of about 6 to 36 months. Longitudinal samples were obtainable from about 30% of the roughly 86 participants in the trial. Samples averaged roughly 280,000 productive templates and around 91,000 productive rearrangements. Partial responses were observed in about 24 patients and complete responses in 2; after a median follow-up of around 68 months, remission was maintained in approximately 14 patients and progression was observed in approximately twelve. What the authors observed across the whole study: At ibrutinib response clonality went up, during sustained remission it held steady, and at progression it dropped back toward baseline. Sampling times were not matched between patients in sustained remission and patients whose disease was progressing, and lymph node repertoires were not examined. Public clonotypes were rare and either contracted or stayed stable during treatment, and the rise in clonality at ibrutinib response reflected the expansion of private clonotypes. Baseline clonality exceeded that of age-matched healthy donors and correlated strongly with circulating CD8+ T-cell counts.

Comment on this clone: Its antigen target is currently unknown. Base qualities are missing; no much larger clone stands one base away.

On a MiSeq, deep resolution sequencing aimed for a depth between 1 in 1 million and 1 in 200,000 T cells, with each clonotype covered 10x on average. The immunoSEQ hsTCRB Kit was used to generate the TCR beta libraries. The source study handled its data this way. ImmunoSEQ Data Assistant and ImmunoSEQ Analyzer were used for data analysis, and V, D and J genes were assigned according to IMGT definitions. Clonality, which ranges from 0 to 1, was calculated as one minus the normalized Shannon entropy of productive rearrangement frequencies. Only overrepresented clonotypes making up at least 0.05% of the repertoire of each patient were included in the public clonotype analysis. Some 14 age-matched healthy donor repertoires from immuneACCESS served as clonality controls. This immuneACCESS table, as held by TCRdb, lists in-frame sequences with V and J called but not all clones. Of the missing ones, under half trace to an unresolved V gene in checked studies; the others have no known cause. The DNA was the basis for D and trimming; V, J and clone size are from that table. Here the sample has a few hundred thousand clones; 80% occur a single time. The biggest ten clones account for more than 6% of the sample.

Roughly 2 micrograms of genomic DNA were extracted from cryopreserved PBMCs for TCR beta library preparation. Longitudinal blood samples from CLL patients receiving ibrutinib monotherapy were subjected to high-throughput TCR beta sequencing. The patients were enrolled in a single-center, open-label phase 2 trial of ibrutinib monotherapy. CDR3 length: 13 amino acids, cysteine to phenylalanine. Only the CDR3 DNA is retained, 39 bases long and in frame from the first base. The germline V gene yields ENHRY for CDR1 and SYGVKD for CDR2. Germline trimming: 10 bases from V, 2 bases from J; junction bases outside gene matches: 7.

The chain is assembled from TRBV10-3 and TRBJ2-7, and 8 bases in between align with TRBD1. Specimen: PBMCs, collected before ibrutinib treatment. The sequence came from a human donor with chronic lymphocytic leukemia. For the CDR3, the sequence is CATRTGSPYEQYF. The nucleotide sequence reads as follows: TGTGCCACCCGGACAGGGAGTCCCTACGAGCAGTACTTC.